The TCR beta chain described here comes from a study of blood T cell repertoires in COVID-19. Study-level information: There were acute and convalescent COVID-19 samples, and they came from the United States, Italy and Spain.

CDR1 is MNHNS and CDR2 is SASEGT in the germline V gene. The V end was cut by 3 bases, the J end by 5 bases, with 14 bases between. The CDR3 runs 15 residues. In the source study's methods: Reference gene primer amplification in the assay estimated nucleated cell counts. Only in-frame clones appear in the TCRdb table, and some are missing; sequencing was by immunoSEQ multiplex PCR. That table gives V, J and clone size, and the DNA gave D and trimming. The table has about 140,000 clones, under 90% seen once. Participant-reported clinical history was the basis for cohort assignment. The sequencing sample was made of PBMCs or T cells enriched from blood (not recorded which). This receptor was obtained from a woman aged 18-30 years who had been exposed to COVID-19. The V gene is TRBV6-1, the J gene TRBJ1-5; possibly TRBD1 for D (6 bases). In DNA form, the CDR3 reads TGTGCCAGCAGTGAGGGTCTACAGGGCTATCAGCCCCAGCATTTT. It is translated as CASSEGLQGYQPQHF.